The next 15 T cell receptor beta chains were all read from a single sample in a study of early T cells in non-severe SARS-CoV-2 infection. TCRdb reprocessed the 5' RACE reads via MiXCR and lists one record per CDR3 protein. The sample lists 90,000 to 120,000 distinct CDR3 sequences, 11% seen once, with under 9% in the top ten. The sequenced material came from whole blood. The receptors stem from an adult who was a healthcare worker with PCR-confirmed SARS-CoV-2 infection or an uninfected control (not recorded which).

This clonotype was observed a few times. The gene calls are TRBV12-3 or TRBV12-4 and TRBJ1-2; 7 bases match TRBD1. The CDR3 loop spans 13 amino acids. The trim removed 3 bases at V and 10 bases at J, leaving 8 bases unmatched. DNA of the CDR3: TGTGCCAGCAGTTTCTCAGGGGGGTTCCTCTACACCTTC. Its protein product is CASSFSGGFLYTF.

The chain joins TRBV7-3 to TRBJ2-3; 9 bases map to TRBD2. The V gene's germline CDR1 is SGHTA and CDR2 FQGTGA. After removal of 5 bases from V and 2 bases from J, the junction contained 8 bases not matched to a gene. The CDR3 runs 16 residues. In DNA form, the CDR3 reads TGTGCCAGCAGCCTTCGCCCTAGCGGGAACACAGATACGCAGTATTTT. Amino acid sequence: CASSLRPSGNTDTQYF. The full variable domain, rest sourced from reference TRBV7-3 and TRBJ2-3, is GAGVSQTPSNKVTEKGKYVELRCDPISGHTALYWYRQSLGQGPEFLIYFQGTGAADDSGLPNDRFFAVRPEGSVSTLKIQRTERGDSAVYLCASSLRPSGNTDTQYFGPGTRLTVL.

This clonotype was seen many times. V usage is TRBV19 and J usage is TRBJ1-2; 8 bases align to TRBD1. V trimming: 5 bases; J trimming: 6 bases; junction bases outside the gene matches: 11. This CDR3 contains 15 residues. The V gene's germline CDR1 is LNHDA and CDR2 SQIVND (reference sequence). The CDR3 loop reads CASSSLTGVIHGYTF. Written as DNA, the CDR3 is TGTGCCAGTAGTTCTCTGACAGGGGTAATCCATGGCTACACCTTC.

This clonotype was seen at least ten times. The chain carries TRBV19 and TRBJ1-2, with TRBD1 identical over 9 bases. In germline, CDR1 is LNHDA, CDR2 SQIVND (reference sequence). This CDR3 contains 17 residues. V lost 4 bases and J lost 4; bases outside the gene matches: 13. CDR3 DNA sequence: TGTGCCAGTAGTAGGCGGGACAGGGATACTCTTCTCTATGGCTACACCTTC. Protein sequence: CASSRRDRDTLLYGYTF.

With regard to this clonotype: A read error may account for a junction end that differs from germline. The CDR3 spells CSAERSYDEQFF. The CDR3 nucleotides read TGCAGCGCCGAAAGAAGCTACGATGAGCAGTTCTTC. The chain carries TRBV29-1 and TRBJ2-1, with D unresolved. Germline loops: CDR1 SQVTM, CDR2 ANQGSEA. The CDR3 length is 12 residues.

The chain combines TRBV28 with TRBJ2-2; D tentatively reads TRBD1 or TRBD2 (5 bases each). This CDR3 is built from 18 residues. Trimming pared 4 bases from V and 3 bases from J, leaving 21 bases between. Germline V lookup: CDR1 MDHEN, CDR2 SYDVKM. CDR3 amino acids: CASSSPLALGEYTGELFF. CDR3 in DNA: TGTGCCAGCAGTTCACCCCTGGCCTTGGGGGAGTACACCGGGGAGCTGTTTTTT.

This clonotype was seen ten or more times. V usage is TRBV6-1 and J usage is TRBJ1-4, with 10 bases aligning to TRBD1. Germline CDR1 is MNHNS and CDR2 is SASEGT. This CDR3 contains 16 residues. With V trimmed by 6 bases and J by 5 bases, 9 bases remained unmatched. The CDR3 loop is CASRVPPGQGNEKLFF. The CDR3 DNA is TGTGCCAGCAGAGTACCTCCGGGACAGGGGAATGAAAAACTGTTTTTT.

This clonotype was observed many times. The chain's CDR3 is CASGWVDEQYF. CDR3 sequence (DNA): TGTGCCAGCGGATGGGTAGACGAGCAGTACTTC. The V call is TRBV2, the J call TRBJ2-7; no clear D gene. The germline V gene encodes CDR1 SNHLY and CDR2 FYNNEI. Trimming removed 8 bases at V and 5 bases at J, with 10 bases between. This CDR3 is 11 amino acids long.

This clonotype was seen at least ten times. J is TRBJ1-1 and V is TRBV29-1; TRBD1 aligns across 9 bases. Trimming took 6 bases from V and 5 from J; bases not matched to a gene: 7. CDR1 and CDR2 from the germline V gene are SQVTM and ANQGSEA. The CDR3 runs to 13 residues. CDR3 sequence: CSVFTGQGTEAFF. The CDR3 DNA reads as TGCAGCGTCTTTACGGGACAGGGTACTGAAGCTTTCTTT.

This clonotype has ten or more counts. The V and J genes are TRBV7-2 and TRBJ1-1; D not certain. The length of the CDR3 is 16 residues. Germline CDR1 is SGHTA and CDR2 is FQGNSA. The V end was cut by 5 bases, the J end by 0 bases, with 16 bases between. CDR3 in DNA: TGTGCCAGCAGCGCGAACACGATACTAATGAACACTGAAGCTTTCTTT. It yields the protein CASSANTILMNTEAFF.

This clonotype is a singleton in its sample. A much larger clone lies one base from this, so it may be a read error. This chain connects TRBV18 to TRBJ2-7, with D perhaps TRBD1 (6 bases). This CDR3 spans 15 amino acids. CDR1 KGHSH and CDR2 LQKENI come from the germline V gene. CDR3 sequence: CASSPQQGAGNKQYF. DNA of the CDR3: TGTGCCAGCTCTCCACAACAGGGAGCAGGAAACAAGCAGTACTTC.

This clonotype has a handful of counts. The CDR3 sequence: CATSGTDTQYF. CDR3 bases: TGTGCCACTAGCGGCACAGATACGCAGTATTTT. The rearrangement uses TRBV6-6 and TRBJ2-3, with a possible D match to TRBD2 (6 bases). The CDR3 is 11 residues long. Germline loops: CDR1 MNHNY, CDR2 SVGAGI (reference sequence). The V end was cut by 10 bases, the J end by 1 base, with 6 bases between.

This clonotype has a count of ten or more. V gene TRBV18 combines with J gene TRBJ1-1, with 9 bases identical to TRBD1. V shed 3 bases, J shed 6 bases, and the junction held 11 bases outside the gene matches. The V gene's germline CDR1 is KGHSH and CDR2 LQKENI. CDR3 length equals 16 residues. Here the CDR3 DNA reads TGTGCCAGCTCACCGGGATTGGGGACAGGGATTCCTGAAGCTTTCTTT. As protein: CASSPGLGTGIPEAFF.

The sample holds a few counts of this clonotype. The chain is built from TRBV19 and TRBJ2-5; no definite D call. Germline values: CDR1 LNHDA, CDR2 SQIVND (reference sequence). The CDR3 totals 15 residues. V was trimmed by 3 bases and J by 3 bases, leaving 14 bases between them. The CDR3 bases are TGTGCCAGTAGTATCTCCCTTAACTTCGAAGAGACCCAGTACTTC. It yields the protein CASSISLNFEETQYF.

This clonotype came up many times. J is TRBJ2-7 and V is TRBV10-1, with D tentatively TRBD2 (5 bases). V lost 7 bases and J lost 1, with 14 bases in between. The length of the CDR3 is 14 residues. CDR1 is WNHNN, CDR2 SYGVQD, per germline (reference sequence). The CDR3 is CASTNYSESYEQYF. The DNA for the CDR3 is TGCGCCAGCACCAACTATAGCGAGTCCTACGAGCAGTACTTC.